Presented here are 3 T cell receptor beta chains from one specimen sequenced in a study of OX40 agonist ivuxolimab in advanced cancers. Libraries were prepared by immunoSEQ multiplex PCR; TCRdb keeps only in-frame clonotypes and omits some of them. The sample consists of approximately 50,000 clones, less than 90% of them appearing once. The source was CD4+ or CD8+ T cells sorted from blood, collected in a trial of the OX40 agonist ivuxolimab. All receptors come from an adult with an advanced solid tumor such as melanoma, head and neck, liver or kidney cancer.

CDR3 region: CASSQVRGDGYTF. CDR3 sequence (DNA): TGTGCCAGCAGCCAAGTGAGGGGAGATGGCTACACCTTC. This chain links TRBV14 with TRBJ1-2, with TRBD1 as a possible D gene (5 bases). Deletions cut 1 base from V and 6 bases from J, with 9 bases between. The germline V gene encodes CDR1 SGHDN and CDR2 FVKESK. This CDR3 is built from 13 residues.

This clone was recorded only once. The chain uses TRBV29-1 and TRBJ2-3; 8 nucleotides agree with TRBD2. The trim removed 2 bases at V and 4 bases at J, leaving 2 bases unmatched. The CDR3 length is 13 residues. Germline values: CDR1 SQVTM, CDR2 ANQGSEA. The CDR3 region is CSVESGSADTQYF. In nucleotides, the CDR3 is TGCAGCGTTGAAAGCGGGAGTGCAGATACGCAGTATTTT.

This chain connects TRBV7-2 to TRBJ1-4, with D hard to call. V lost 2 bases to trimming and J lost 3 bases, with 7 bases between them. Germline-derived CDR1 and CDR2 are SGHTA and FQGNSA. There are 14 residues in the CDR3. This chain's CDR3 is CASSLSPPNEKLFF. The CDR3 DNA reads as TGTGCCAGCAGCTTATCACCTCCTAATGAAAAACTGTTTTTT.